This T cell receptor (beta chain) originates from a study of T cell responses to AZD1222 COVID-19 vaccine. Study results and caveats: AZD1222 recipients seropositive at baseline numbered only six or seven. Clonal diversity may have been underestimated in mostly white British donors. Spike-specific TCR breadth and depth both grew after two AZD1222 doses.

A remark on this clone: Its antigen remains unidentified.

Sequenced by immunoSEQ multiplex PCR; TCRdb stores in-frame clones only, minus some. This table has about 190,000 clones, roughly 90% appearing once. The trim removed 3 bases at V and 5 bases at J, leaving 14 bases unmatched. The CDR3 runs to 17 residues. The germline gives CDR1 SGHTA, CDR2 FQGTGA. This clonotype was obtained from an adult in good health. The sample in question was peripheral blood, obtained on day 0 of AZD1222 vaccination. The rearrangement uses TRBV7-3 and TRBJ2-5, with TRBD2 matching 8 bases. CDR3 nucleotide sequence: TGTGCCAGCAGCTTGCCGGCGGCACTAGCGGCGTCTGAGACCCAGTACTTC. It translates to CASSLPAALAASETQYF.